This is a list of T cell receptor beta chains from one sample in a study of shared clonotypes between healthy human individuals. The table came from immunoSEQ multiplex PCR; TCRdb's copy has only in-frame clones and leaves some out. Of over 950,000 clones in the sample, 77% are singletons; the top ten hold 0.89%. The sequenced sample consisted of memory CD4+ T cells from PBMCs. The receptors here all came from a man aged 18 to 35 in good health. Some clones in this sample may be carry-over from other donors' samples. Each CDR3 is given with its conserved first and last residue. A D gene is named only where the DNA matches it firmly.

D gene	V gene	J gene	CDR3 protein
-	TRBV28	TRBJ1-2	CASRQGNYGYTF
-	TRBV7-8	TRBJ1-2	CASSSGAYRGLYGYTF
TRBD2	TRBV15	TRBJ2-3	CATTPGLAGVADTQYF
-	TRBV7-2	TRBJ1-5	CASSPIHRQFKDQPQHF
-	TRBV2	TRBJ1-2	CASSFSPPGYTF
-	TRBV6-1	TRBJ1-5	CASSAGGNQPQHF
-	TRBV7-2	TRBJ2-6	CASSLAASGANVLTF
-	TRBV6-1	TRBJ1-5	CASKYSNQPQHF
-	TRBV20-1	TRBJ2-5	CSGCVGETQYF
TRBD2	TRBV6-4	TRBJ2-3	CASSPGLAGRDTQYF
-	TRBV2	TRBJ2-5	CASSVEGQETQYF
-	TRBV11-2	TRBJ2-1	CASSLGITGISYNEQFF
-	TRBV5-1	TRBJ2-1	CASSLVAVSSYNEQFF
-	TRBV5-4	TRBJ1-2	CASSPPGNYGYTF
-	TRBV4-2	TRBJ2-2	CASSQAGSENTGELFF
TRBD2	TRBV7-3	TRBJ2-5	CASSLTSGFQETQYF